These T cell receptor beta chains were read from a single sample in a study of T cell changes during pregnancy in multiple sclerosis. Produced via immunoSEQ multiplex PCR; TCRdb's table is partial and in-frame only. The sample has 14,000 or so clones, 80% to 95% seen once. Material: peripheral blood, obtained in the second trimester of pregnancy. Receptor source: a female donor in good health, enrolled as a control in a pregnancy study. CDR3s include the opening cysteine and the closing phenylalanine or tryptophan. The order of the fields is clone size, V gene, D gene, J gene, CDR3 protein, CDR3 DNA. The D gene is left open where the match is weak. Some rows have no size entry. The others give once, few or many, or a class for an expanded clone.

NA	TRBV5-1	TRBD1	TRBJ1-2	CASSLTGEGYTF	TGCGCCAGCAGCTTGACAGGGGAAGGCTACACCTTC
once	TRBV23-1	TRBD1	TRBJ1-6	CASSPHRGLPRNSPLHF	TGCGCCAGCAGTCCCCACAGGGGGCTCCCGCGAAATTCACCCCTCCACTTT
once	TRBV7-2	TRBD2	TRBJ2-1	CASRGLAGFGDEQFF	TGTGCCAGCAGGGGACTAGCGGGGTTCGGCGATGAGCAGTTCTTC
NA	TRBV5-1	TRBD2	TRBJ2-2	CASSLTRTSGIGELFF	TGCGCCAGCAGCCTCACCCGGACTAGCGGGATCGGGGAGCTGTTTTTT
once	TRBV6-1	NA	TRBJ1-5	CASSTWGGNQPQHF	TGTGCCAGCAGCACTTGGGGGGGGAATCAGCCCCAGCATTTT
NA	TRBV7-9	NA	TRBJ2-1	CASTFTLPEQFF	TGTGCCAGCACCTTCACTCTACCTGAGCAGTTCTTC
once	TRBV5-1	TRBD1	TRBJ1-4	CASSAGTGELFRKLFF	TGCGCCAGCAGCGCTGGGACAGGGGAACTTTTTCGGAAACTGTTTTTT
NA	TRBV11-3	TRBD2	TRBJ2-3	CASSLSQVAGPDTQYF	TGTGCCAGCAGCTTATCCCAAGTAGCGGGTCCAGATACGCAGTATTTT
NA	TRBV5-1	NA	TRBJ1-5	CASSLGTGNQPQHF	TGCGCCAGCAGCTTGGGGACAGGCAATCAGCCCCAGCATTTT
NA	TRBV19	TRBD2	TRBJ2-3	CASATSGGRTDTQYF	TGTGCCAGTGCAACTAGCGGGGGCCGCACAGATACGCAGTATTTT
NA	TRBV5-1	TRBD1	TRBJ1-2	CASSLARSGQGAYGYTF	TGCGCCAGCAGCTTGGCCCGATCGGGACAGGGGGCTTATGGCTACACCTTC
NA	TRBV27	NA	TRBJ1-5	CASSTYPPGYSNQPQHF	TGTGCCAGCAGTACATACCCCCCGGGTTATAGCAATCAGCCCCAGCATTTT
once	TRBV28	TRBD1	TRBJ2-7	CASRGTGNTYEQYF	TGTGCCAGCAGGGGGACAGGGAACACCTACGAGCAGTACTTC
NA	TRBV13	TRBD1	TRBJ2-7	CASSLRGHEQYF	TGTGCCAGCAGCCTCAGGGGGCACGAGCAGTACTTC
few	TRBV19	TRBD1	TRBJ1-5	CASSIRQGGQPQHF	TGTGCCAGTAGTATAAGACAGGGAGGTCAGCCCCAGCATTTT
once	TRBV4-3	TRBD2	TRBJ2-3	CASSQTSGRGDTQYF	TGCGCCAGCAGCCAAACTAGCGGGAGGGGAGATACGCAGTATTTT
NA	TRBV5-1	NA	TRBJ2-1	CASSLLAESSYNEQFF	TGCGCCAGCAGCTTGCTCGCCGAGAGCTCCTACAATGAGCAGTTCTTC
NA	TRBV2	NA	TRBJ2-3	CASSGVNTDTQYF	TGTGCCTCTTCGGGGGTCAACACAGATACGCAGTATTTT
once	TRBV11-3	TRBD2	TRBJ2-1	CASSLVSGSQDEQFF	TGTGCCAGCAGCTTAGTTAGCGGGAGTCAGGATGAGCAGTTCTTC
NA	TRBV9	TRBD1	TRBJ2-2	CASSSPRDRGNTGELFF	TGTGCCAGCAGCTCCCCAAGGGACAGGGGCAACACCGGGGAGCTGTTTTTT
NA	TRBV5-6	NA	TRBJ2-1	CASSFSGTYNEQFF	TGTGCCAGCAGCTTCAGCGGGACATACAATGAGCAGTTCTTC
NA	TRBV7-2	NA	TRBJ2-5	CASSLYVLGEAETQYF	TGTGCCAGCAGCCTATACGTTCTAGGTGAGGCAGAGACCCAGTACTTC